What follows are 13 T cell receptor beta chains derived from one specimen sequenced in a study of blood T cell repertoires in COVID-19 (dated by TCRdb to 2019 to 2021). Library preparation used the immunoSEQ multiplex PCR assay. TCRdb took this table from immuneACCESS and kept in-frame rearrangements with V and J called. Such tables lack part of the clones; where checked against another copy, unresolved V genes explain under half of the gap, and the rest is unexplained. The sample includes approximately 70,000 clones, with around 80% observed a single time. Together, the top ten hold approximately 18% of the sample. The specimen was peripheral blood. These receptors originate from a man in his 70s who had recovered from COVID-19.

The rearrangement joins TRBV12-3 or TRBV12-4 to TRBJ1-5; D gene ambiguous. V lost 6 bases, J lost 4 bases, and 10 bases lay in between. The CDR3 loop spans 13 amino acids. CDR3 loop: CASSYTDNQPQHF. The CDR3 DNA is TGTGCCAGCAGCTATACAGATAATCAGCCCCAGCATTTT.

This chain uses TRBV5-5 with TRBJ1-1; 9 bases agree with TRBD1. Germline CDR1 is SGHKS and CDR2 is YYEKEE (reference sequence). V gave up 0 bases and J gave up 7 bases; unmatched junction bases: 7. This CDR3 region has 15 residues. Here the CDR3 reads CASSLVWDRAYEAFF. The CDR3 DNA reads TGTGCCAGCAGCTTGGTCTGGGACAGGGCGTATGAAGCTTTCTTT.

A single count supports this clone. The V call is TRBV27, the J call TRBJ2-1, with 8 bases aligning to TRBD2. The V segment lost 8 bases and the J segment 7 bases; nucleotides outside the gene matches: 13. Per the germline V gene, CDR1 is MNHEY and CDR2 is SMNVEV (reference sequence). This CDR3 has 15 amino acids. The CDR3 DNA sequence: TGTGCCAGCGGGCCTCTAGCGGGCGGAACTAATGAGCAGTTCTTC. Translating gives CASGPLAGGTNEQFF.

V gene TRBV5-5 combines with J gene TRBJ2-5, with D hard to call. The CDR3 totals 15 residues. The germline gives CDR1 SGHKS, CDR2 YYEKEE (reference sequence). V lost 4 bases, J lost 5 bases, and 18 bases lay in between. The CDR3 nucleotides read TGTGCCAGCAGCATCACAGAGACCCTCCGGGAGACCCAGTACTTC. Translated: CASSITETLRETQYF.

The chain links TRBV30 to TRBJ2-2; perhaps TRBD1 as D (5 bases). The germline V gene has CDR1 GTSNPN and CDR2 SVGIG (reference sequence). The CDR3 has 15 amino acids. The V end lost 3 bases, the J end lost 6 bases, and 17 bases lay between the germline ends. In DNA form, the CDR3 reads TGTGCCTGGAGACAAAGGGTACAGGCAGCCGGGGAGCTGTTTTTT. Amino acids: CAWRQRVQAAGELFF.

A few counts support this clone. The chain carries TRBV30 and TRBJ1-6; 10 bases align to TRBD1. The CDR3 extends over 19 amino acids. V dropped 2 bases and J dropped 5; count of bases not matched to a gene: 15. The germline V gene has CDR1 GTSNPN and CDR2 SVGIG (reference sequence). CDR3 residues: CAWSITLPGQGIHNSPLHF. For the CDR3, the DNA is TGTGCCTGGAGTATCACATTGCCGGGACAGGGGATCCATAATTCACCCCTCCACTTT.

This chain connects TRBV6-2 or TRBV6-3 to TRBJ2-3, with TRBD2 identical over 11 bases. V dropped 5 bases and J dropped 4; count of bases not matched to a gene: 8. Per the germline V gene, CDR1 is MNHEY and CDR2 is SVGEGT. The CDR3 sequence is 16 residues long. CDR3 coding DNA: TGTGCCAGCAGTACCCCACTAGCGGGAGTCTCAGATACGCAGTATTTT. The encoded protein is CASSTPLAGVSDTQYF.

CDR3 loop: CASSTRTGLNTEAFF. CDR3 DNA sequence: TGTGCCAGCAGTACCCGGACAGGCCTGAACACTGAAGCTTTCTTT. The chain carries TRBV2 and TRBJ1-1, with TRBD1 matching 7 bases. The V gene end was trimmed by 5 bases and the J gene end by 0 bases; junction bases not matched to a gene: 6. Germline V gene sequence: CDR1 SNHLY, CDR2 FYNNEI. The length of the CDR3 is 15 residues.

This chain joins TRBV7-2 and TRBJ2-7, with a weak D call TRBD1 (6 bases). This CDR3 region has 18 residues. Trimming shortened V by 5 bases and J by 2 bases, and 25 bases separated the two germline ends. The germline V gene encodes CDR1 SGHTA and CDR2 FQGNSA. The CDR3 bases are TGTGCCAGCAGCGTTTATAGGGGGACCGGGTCGGCGCCCTACGAGCAGTACTTC. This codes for CASSVYRGTGSAPYEQYF. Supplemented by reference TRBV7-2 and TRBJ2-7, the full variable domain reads GAGVSQSPSNKVTEKGKDVELRCDPISGHTALYWYRQSLGQGLEFLIYFQGNSAPDKSGLPSDRFSAERTGGSVSTLTIQRTQQEDSAVYLCASSVYRGTGSAPYEQYFGPGTRLTVT.

The CDR3 protein is CASSSTGSTEAFF. The CDR3 nucleotides are TGTGCCAGCAGCTCGACAGGGTCCACTGAAGCTTTCTTT. This chain connects TRBV7-9 to TRBJ1-1, with 7 bases matching TRBD1. In germline, CDR1 is SEHNR, CDR2 FQNEAQ (reference sequence). The CDR3 totals 13 residues. V lost 4 bases to trimming and J lost 4 bases; unmatched junction nucleotides: 3.

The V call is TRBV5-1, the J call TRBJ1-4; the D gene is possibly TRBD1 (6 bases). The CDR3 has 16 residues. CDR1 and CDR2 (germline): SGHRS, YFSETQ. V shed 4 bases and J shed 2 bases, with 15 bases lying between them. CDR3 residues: CASSSEQGATNEKLFF. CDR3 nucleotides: TGCGCCAGCAGCAGCGAACAGGGTGCCACTAATGAAAAACTGTTTTTT.

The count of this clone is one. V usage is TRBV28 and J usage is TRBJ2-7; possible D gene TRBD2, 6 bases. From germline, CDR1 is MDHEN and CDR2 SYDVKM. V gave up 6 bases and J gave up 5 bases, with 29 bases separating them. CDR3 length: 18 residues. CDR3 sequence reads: CASSTQLWRERVRDEQYF. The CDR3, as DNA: TGTGCCAGCAGCACACAACTGTGGAGGGAACGGGTACGGGACGAGCAGTACTTC.

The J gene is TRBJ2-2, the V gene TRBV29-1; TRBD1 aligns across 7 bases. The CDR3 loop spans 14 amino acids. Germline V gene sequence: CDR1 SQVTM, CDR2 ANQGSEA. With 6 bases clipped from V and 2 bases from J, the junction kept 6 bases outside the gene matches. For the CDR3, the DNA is TGCAGCGTATCCAGGGACAGAAACACCGGGGAGCTGTTTTTT. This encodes CSVSRDRNTGELFF.